The 31 T cell receptor beta chains below all came from one sample that was sequenced in a study of T cell repertoires in cytomegalovirus infection. Which antigens these TCRs recognize remains unknown. TCRdb re-called the reads with MiXCR, one entry per CDR3 protein. The data show under 450,000 distinct CDR3 sequences, around a third seen once. The specimen was cultured PBMCs, collected from culture after CMV antigen stimulation. The receptor source for this set is a human donor in good health (CMV status not recorded). Some clones in this sample may be carry-over from other donors' samples.

In this sample, this clonotype turned up once. This chain connects TRBV5-5 to TRBJ2-4; D might be TRBD2 (6 bases). The CDR3 is 16 amino acids. Trimming took 4 bases from V and 1 from J, leaving 15 bases between them. Germline-derived CDR1 and CDR2 are SGHKS and YYEKEE (reference sequence). CDR3 sequence: CASSPGTLTAKNIQYF. The DNA of the CDR3 is TGTGCCAGCAGCCCGGGGACTTTGACGGCCAAAAACATTCAGTACTTC.

Here the CDR3 reads CASSDGQGGGYTF. CDR3 nucleotide sequence: TGTGCCAGCAGTGATGGACAGGGAGGTGGCTACACCTTC. V usage is TRBV12-3 or TRBV12-4 and J usage is TRBJ1-2; 8 nucleotides match TRBD1. V lost 5 bases, J lost 7 bases, and 6 bases stayed unmatched. The CDR3 runs 13 residues.

This chain connects TRBV20-1 to TRBJ2-1, with 7 bases that match TRBD2. The CDR3 runs 14 residues. J was trimmed by 4 bases and V by 5 bases; bases with no gene match: 8. Germline values: CDR1 DFQATT, CDR2 SNEGSKA (reference sequence). The CDR3 loop reads CSAARAGDYNEQFF. The CDR3 DNA follows: TGCAGTGCTGCCCGGGCGGGAGATTACAATGAGCAGTTCTTC.

The chain is built from TRBV2 and TRBJ2-1; 8 bases fit TRBD2. Germline lookup yields CDR1 SNHLY and CDR2 FYNNEI. This CDR3 has 16 amino acids. Trimming at V came to 10 bases and at J to 7 bases, leaving 18 bases not matched to a gene. The DNA of the CDR3 is TGTGCCATCCTCCCCCTGTGGAGCGGGAGTTTAAATGAGCAGTTCTTC. Its protein is CAILPLWSGSLNEQFF.

In its sample, this clonotype was seen a few times. The chain recombines TRBV2 with TRBJ2-3; D ambiguous. The CDR3 length is 14 residues. With 6 bases removed from V and 3 bases from J, the gap between germline ends came to 13 bases. The germline V gene has CDR1 SNHLY and CDR2 FYNNEI. The CDR3 DNA reads TGTGCCAGCAGCCCCATCTCAGAGACAGATACGCAGTATTTT. It yields the protein CASSPISETDTQYF.

This clonotype was picked up a small number of times. The chain is built from TRBV19 and TRBJ1-2, with D hard to call. The CDR3 contains 13 residues. V lost 10 bases and J 8 bases, leaving 20 bases between the germline ends. Germline values: CDR1 LNHDA, CDR2 SQIVND (reference sequence). The CDR3 loop reads CATLQTSQGGYTF. For the CDR3, the DNA is TGTGCCACCCTACAGACGTCCCAAGGAGGCTACACCTTC.

The genes are TRBV5-4 and TRBJ1-1, with a possible D match to TRBD1 (6 bases). V dropped 4 bases and J dropped 1 base, with 14 bases sitting between them. The CDR3 consists of 15 residues. CDR1 and CDR2 (germline): SGHNT, YYREEE (reference sequence). The CDR3 loop is CASSPSGAPNTEAFF. CDR3 in DNA: TGTGCCAGCAGCCCCTCGGGGGCACCGAACACTGAAGCTTTCTTT.

The chain carries TRBV12-3 or TRBV12-4 and TRBJ1-1; D is unclear. Trimming cost V 7 bases and J 0 bases, with 12 bases left between them. This CDR3 has 14 amino acids. The CDR3 DNA sequence: TGTGCCAGCACCTCCGCCAGCATGAACACTGAAGCTTTCTTT. It translates to CASTSASMNTEAFF.

This clonotype turned up a few times. Its ends do not fully match the called genes, so a read error is possible. The chain uses TRBV6-1 and TRBJ2-5; D is possibly TRBD2 (6 bases). Germline V gives CDR1 MNHNS, CDR2 SASEGT. The length of the CDR3 is 14 residues. The chain's CDR3 is CASREAGSQETQYF. The CDR3 bases are TGTGCCAGCAGAGAAGCCGGGAGTCAAGAGACCCAGTACTTC.

The CDR3 nucleotides are TGTGCCAGCAGTTACTCGGGGGCGGGAGAGGATACGCAGTATTTT. This gives the protein CASSYSGAGEDTQYF. V gene TRBV6-8 combines with J gene TRBJ2-3, with D perhaps matching TRBD2 (7 bases). The germline CDR1 and CDR2 sequences are MNHGY and SAAAGT. V was trimmed by 0 bases and J by 6 bases, leaving 13 bases between them. The CDR3 loop spans 15 amino acids.

The chain combines TRBV18 with TRBJ2-7; D is undetermined. Trimming cost V 3 bases and J 5 bases, with 20 bases left between them. The CDR3 is 16 amino acids. Germline assignment: CDR1 KGHSH and CDR2 LQKENI. In nucleotides, the CDR3 is TGTGCCAGCTCACCCCGGCTCTTATTAGGAGCGAACGAGCAGTACTTC. Amino acid sequence: CASSPRLLLGANEQYF.

This clonotype was seen a few times. The chain carries TRBV5-4 and TRBJ1-3; D gene unclear. Trimming removed 5 bases from V and 0 bases from J, with 9 bases in between. The CDR3 is 14 residues long. Germline V CDR1 and CDR2: SGHNT, YYREEE (reference sequence). The CDR3 DNA is TGTGCCAGCAGGGACCGGAGCTCTGGAAACACCATATATTTT. It is translated as CASRDRSSGNTIYF.

This clonotype was found a few times. V gene TRBV19 combines with J gene TRBJ2-4, with D perhaps matching TRBD1 (6 bases). CDR1 and CDR2 from the germline V gene are LNHDA and SQIVND (reference sequence). This CDR3 has 15 amino acids. The V end lost 3 bases, the J end lost 4 bases, and 13 bases lay between the germline ends. CDR3 loop: CASSIQGPSKNIQYF. The CDR3, as DNA: TGTGCCAGTAGTATCCAGGGGCCATCGAAAAACATTCAGTACTTC.

The chain joins TRBV10-3 to TRBJ1-1, with D possibly TRBD1 on 5 matching bases. The V gene's germline CDR1 is ENHRY and CDR2 SYGVKD. V lost 2 bases to trimming and J lost 6 bases, with 10 bases between them. CDR3 length: 13 residues. CDR3 amino acids: CAISERQGSEAFF. The CDR3 DNA follows: TGTGCCATCAGTGAGAGGCAGGGCTCTGAAGCTTTCTTT.

The chain has TRBV24-1 and TRBJ2-1; 12 nucleotides match TRBD2. The V and J ends lost 0 bases and 6 bases, in that order; junction bases with no gene match: 5. CDR1 KGHDR and CDR2 SFDVKD come from the germline V gene. This CDR3 is 17 amino acids long. The CDR3 sequence: CATSDLQTSGSLNEQFF. CDR3 coding DNA: TGTGCCACCAGTGATTTGCAGACTAGCGGGAGTCTCAATGAGCAGTTCTTC.

The chain couples TRBV7-2 to TRBJ2-3; D is perhaps TRBD2 (5 bases). This CDR3 spans 13 amino acids. V was cut by 4 bases and J by 7 bases, with 12 bases left in between. Germline CDR1 SGHTA, CDR2 FQGNSA. CDR3 nucleotides: TGTGCCAGCAGCTCGGGATCTGGGAATACGCAGTATTTT. This sequence encodes CASSSGSGNTQYF. The full variable domain, rest sourced from reference TRBV7-2 and TRBJ2-3, is GAGVSQSPSNKVTEKGKDVELRCDPISGHTALYWYRQSLGQGLEFLIYFQGNSAPDKSGLPSDRFSAERTGGSVSTLTIQRTQQEDSAVYLCASSSGSGNTQYFGPGTRLTVL.

The chain is built from TRBV7-8 and TRBJ1-5; D uncertain. Germline-derived CDR1 and CDR2 are SGHVS and FQNEAQ. The length of the CDR3 is 16 residues. V was trimmed by 0 bases and J by 7 bases, leaving 16 bases between them. CDR3 nucleotides: TGTGCCAGCAGCTTAGCCGGAGGAGGGATGAAACAGCCCCAGCATTTT. Residues: CASSLAGGGMKQPQHF.

The chain links TRBV11-2 to TRBJ2-3, with D tentatively TRBD2 (6 bases). The CDR3 runs to 15 residues. V was cut by 4 bases and J by 4 bases, with 15 bases left in between. Per the germline V gene, CDR1 is SGHAT and CDR2 is FQNNGV. DNA for the CDR3: TGTGCCAGCAGCTCCACTCGGGACTTTTCAGATACGCAGTATTTT. Protein: CASSSTRDFSDTQYF.

The rearrangement uses TRBV7-9 and TRBJ2-1; 7 bases fit TRBD2. The CDR3 covers 15 residues. The germline V gene has CDR1 SEHNR and CDR2 FQNEAQ (reference sequence). V was clipped by 5 bases and J by 4 bases; unmatched bases: 8. CDR3 amino acids: CASSLTSAPYNEQFF. For the CDR3, the DNA is TGTGCCAGCAGCCTTACTAGCGCCCCTTACAATGAGCAGTTCTTC.

The V gene is TRBV7-9, the J gene TRBJ1-2; D remains unclear. V lost 1 base and J lost 6, with 9 bases in between. Germline V gene data show CDR1 as SEHNR and CDR2 as FQNEAQ (reference sequence). There are 13 residues in the CDR3. DNA for the CDR3: TGTGCCAGCAGCTTAGGGCTCGCGAATGGCTACACCTTC. It specifies CASSLGLANGYTF.

This clonotype was observed a few times. The genes are TRBV7-8 and TRBJ2-7; TRBD1 aligns across 7 bases. Germline CDR1 SGHVS, CDR2 FQNEAQ. This CDR3 spans 14 amino acids. The J segment lost 2 bases and the V segment lost 5 bases, leaving 6 bases of the junction unmatched. Here the CDR3 reads CASSPDRVTYEQYF. DNA of the CDR3: TGTGCCAGCAGCCCTGACAGGGTGACCTACGAGCAGTACTTC.

This clonotype was observed a handful of times. The gene calls are TRBV28 and TRBJ1-2, with no clear D. With 3 bases removed from V and 6 bases from J, the gap between germline ends came to 11 bases. This CDR3 is built from 13 residues. CDR1 MDHEN and CDR2 SYDVKM come from the germline V gene. CDR3 protein: CASSFWARNGYTF. CDR3 DNA: TGTGCCAGCAGTTTTTGGGCCCGAAATGGCTACACCTTC.

The chain employs TRBV6-5 and TRBJ2-7, with 13 positions matching TRBD2. Germline V gives CDR1 MNHEY, CDR2 SVGAGI. V lost 6 bases to trimming and J lost 2 bases; unmatched junction nucleotides: 4. This CDR3 is built from 15 residues. As DNA, the CDR3 is TGTGCCAGCAGACGAGGGACTAGCGGGGCCTACGAGCAGTACGTC. Residues: CASRRGTSGAYEQYV.

The chain couples TRBV7-2 to TRBJ1-5, with D maybe TRBD1 (5 bases). The length of the CDR3 is 15 residues. The V end lost 5 bases, the J end lost 0 bases, and 11 bases lay between the germline ends. From germline, CDR1 is SGHTA and CDR2 FQGNSA. In nucleotides, the CDR3 is TGTGCCAGCAGCCCCGACAGAAATAGCAATCAGCCCCAGCATTTT. This translates into CASSPDRNSNQPQHF.

The gene calls are TRBV7-6 and TRBJ2-3; 8 bases line up with TRBD1. V trimming: 1 base; J trimming: 8 bases; junction bases outside the gene matches: 5. The CDR3 contains 14 residues. CDR1 and CDR2 from the germline V gene are SGHVS and FNYEAQ. The CDR3 region has the DNA TGTGCCAGCAGCTTAGGACAGGGGTCGGGTACGCAGTATTTT. Its translation is CASSLGQGSGTQYF. The complete variable domain, with remaining parts taken from reference TRBV7-6 and TRBJ2-3, reads GAGVSQSPRYKVTKRGQDVALRCDPISGHVSLYWYRQALGQGPEFLTYFNYEAQQDKSGLPNDRFSAERPEGSISTLTIQRTEQRDSAMYRCASSLGQGSGTQYFGPGTRLTVL.

This chain uses TRBV12-3 or TRBV12-4 with TRBJ2-1; D may be TRBD2 (5 bases). The CDR3 contains 14 residues. Trimming left V 10 bases short and J 2 bases short, with 15 bases between. The CDR3 region is CAIPTGRAYNEQFF. CDR3 nucleotides: TGTGCCATCCCTACGGGGAGAGCCTACAATGAGCAGTTCTTC.

The CDR3 protein is CASSHIAGDNEQFF. CDR3 coding DNA: TGCGCCAGCAGCCACATAGCGGGAGACAATGAGCAGTTCTTC. The chain employs TRBV4-3 and TRBJ2-1, with 9 bases lining up with TRBD2. CDR1 and CDR2 from the germline V gene are LGHNA and YSLEER. With 3 bases clipped from V and 5 bases from J, the junction kept 2 bases outside the gene matches. This CDR3 spans 14 amino acids.

The chain is built from TRBV6-1 and TRBJ1-5; maybe TRBD1 (5 bases). The CDR3 is 12 amino acids. Per the germline V gene, CDR1 is MNHNS and CDR2 is SASEGT. This CDR3 reads CAGGVSNQPQHF. The CDR3 DNA reads TGTGCGGGGGGGGTTAGCAATCAGCCCCAGCATTTT.

CDR3 in amino acids: CASSYSSVSSYNEQFF. For the CDR3, the DNA is TGTGCCAGCAGTTACTCGTCGGTCTCCTCCTACAATGAGCAGTTCTTC. V and J are TRBV6-5 and TRBJ2-1; no clear D gene. V gave up 0 bases and J gave up 0 bases, with 9 bases separating them. Germline assignment: CDR1 MNHEY and CDR2 SVGAGI. This CDR3 has 16 residues.

V and J are TRBV7-2 and TRBJ2-5, with D possibly matching TRBD1 (6 bases). There are 13 residues in the CDR3. V was trimmed by 5 bases and J by 5 bases, leaving 12 bases between them. Germline V gene sequence: CDR1 SGHTA, CDR2 FQGNSA. CDR3 amino acids: CASSQYRVETQYF. The DNA of the CDR3 is TGTGCCAGCAGCCAATACAGGGTCGAGACCCAGTACTTC.

In its sample, this clonotype was seen a few times. The chain links TRBV7-9 to TRBJ2-7; no clear D gene. Per the germline V gene, CDR1 is SEHNR and CDR2 is FQNEAQ (reference sequence). V lost 5 bases and J lost 6, with 23 bases in between. The length of the CDR3 is 16 residues. This CDR3 reads CASSPVVSPRRLEQYF. CDR3 nucleotides: TGTGCCAGCAGCCCTGTCGTGTCCCCCCGTCGGCTCGAGCAGTACTTC.